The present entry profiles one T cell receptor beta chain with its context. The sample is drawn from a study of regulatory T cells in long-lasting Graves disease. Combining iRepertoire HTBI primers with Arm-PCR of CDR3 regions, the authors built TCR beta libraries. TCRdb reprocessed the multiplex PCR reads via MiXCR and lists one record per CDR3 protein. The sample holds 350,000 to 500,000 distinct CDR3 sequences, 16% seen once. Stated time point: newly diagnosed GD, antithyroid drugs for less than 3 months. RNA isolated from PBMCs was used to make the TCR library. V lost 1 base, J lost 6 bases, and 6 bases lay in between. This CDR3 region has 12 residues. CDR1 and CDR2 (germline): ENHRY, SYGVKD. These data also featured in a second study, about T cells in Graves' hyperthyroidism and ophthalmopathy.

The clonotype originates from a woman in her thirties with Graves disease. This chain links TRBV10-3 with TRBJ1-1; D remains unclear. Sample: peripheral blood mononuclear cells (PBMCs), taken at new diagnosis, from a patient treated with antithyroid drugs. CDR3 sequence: CAISEWKAEAFF. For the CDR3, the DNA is TGTGCCATCAGTGAGTGGAAGGCTGAAGCTTTCTTT.